The clone carrying this T cell receptor beta chain was counted only a few times. What it recognizes is unknown. Time point defined: cycle 4 day 1 (C4D1), after more than five weeks of nivolumab. Every patient experienced relapse after autologous stem cell transplantation, and brentuximab vedotin exposure varied. With magnetic negative selection, CD4+ T cells were purified from PBMCs that had been thawed. Complete response, partial response or progressive disease was recorded as best response. This specimen belongs to a study of PD-1 blockade in classical Hodgkin lymphoma. This CDR3 has 16 residues. CDR1 and CDR2 (germline): LGHNT, FRNRAP. The V and J ends lost 2 bases and 4 bases respectively, with 14 bases between them. Data came from immunoSEQ multiplex PCR; TCRdb stores just in-frame clones and leaves some out. The data show some 19,000 clones, with approximately 70% seen just once and 2% to 3% held by the top ten.

Study outcomes and limitations: Complete responders showed a baseline diversity that resembled the diversity of newly diagnosed patients. Newly diagnosed patients were reported to start with lower TCR diversity than healthy donors.

The chain links TRBV12-5 to TRBJ2-2, with a weak D call TRBD1 (6 bases). The sequencing here drew on CD4+ T cells from blood, taken before the fourth cycle of nivolumab. This clonotype originated in a human donor with classical Hodgkin lymphoma. CDR3 sequence reads: CASGLTQGPGTGELFF. The CDR3, as DNA: TGTGCTAGTGGTTTGACCCAGGGGCCGGGCACCGGGGAGCTGTTTTTT.